This TCR beta chain came from a study of T-cell reconstitution after alpha-beta-depleted transplantation in children. This CDR3 spans 17 amino acids. After removal of 4 bases from V and 5 bases from J, the junction contained 15 bases not matched to a gene. The germline CDR1 and CDR2 sequences are SQVTM and ANQGSEA. This clonotype has only a few counts. Its antigen remains unknown. Unique molecular identifiers were used in preparing the TCRbeta library. TCRdb re-called the PCR reads through MiXCR, storing one row per CDR3 protein. The sample yields more than 400,000 distinct CDR3 sequences, about an eighth seen once. Study observations and caveats: Where some patients showed high TCRbeta diversity at day 60, it came from recipient T cells and thymic progenitors that had survived. About two months after transplant, alpha-beta T cells reportedly came from several hundred expanded graft clones.

Here the sequenced sample was PBMCs, mostly from graft donor cells, taken 180 days after TCRalphabeta/CD19-depleted stem cell transplant. The TCR comes from a female patient aged 2-9 years who had a stem cell transplant for aplastic anemia, so the T cells may come from the graft donor. The V call is TRBV29-1, the J call TRBJ2-2, with 8 positions matching TRBD2. CDR3 amino acids: CSVGGLSTGGYTGELFF. CDR3 coding DNA: TGCAGCGTTGGAGGACTAAGTACGGGAGGGTATACCGGGGAGCTGTTTTTT.